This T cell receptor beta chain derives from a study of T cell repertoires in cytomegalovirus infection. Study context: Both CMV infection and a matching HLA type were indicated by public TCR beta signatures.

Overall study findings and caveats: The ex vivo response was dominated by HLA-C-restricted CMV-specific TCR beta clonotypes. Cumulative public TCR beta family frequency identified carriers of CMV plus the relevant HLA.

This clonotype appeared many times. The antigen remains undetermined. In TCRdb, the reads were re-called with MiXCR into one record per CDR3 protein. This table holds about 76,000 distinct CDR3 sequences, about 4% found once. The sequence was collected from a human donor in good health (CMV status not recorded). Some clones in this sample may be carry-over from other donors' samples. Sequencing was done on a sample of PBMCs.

CDR3 sequence reads: CASSLRAVSGNTIYF. The DNA for the CDR3 is TGTGCCAGCAGCTTACGAGCGGTCTCTGGAAACACCATATATTTT. The V gene is TRBV11-2, the J gene TRBJ1-3, with D unresolved. The CDR3 is 15 residues long. V lost 2 bases and J lost 0, with 8 bases in between. CDR1 is SGHAT, CDR2 FQNNGV, per germline. The full variable domain, in which reference TRBV11-2 and TRBJ1-3 provide the parts outside the CDR3, is EAGVAQSPRYKIIEKRQSVAFWCNPISGHATLYWYQQILGQGPKLLIQFQNNGVVDDSQLPKDRFSAERLKGVDSTLKIQPAKLEDSAVYLCASSLRAVSGNTIYFGEGSWLTVV.